Below, 12 T cell receptor beta chains from the same sample are listed, as sequenced in a study of shared clonotypes between healthy human individuals. Clones were read by immunoSEQ multiplex PCR, and TCRdb kept only the in-frame ones, dropping some. The top ten clones hold 0.1% to 0.15% of a sample with about 2 million clones, 90% to 95% of them seen once. Sequences were obtained from naive CD4+ T cells sorted from blood. Subset given: CD45RA+ positively selected. These TCRs come from a young man in good health.

The V gene is TRBV10-2, the J gene TRBJ1-5; 7 bases fit TRBD1. The CDR3 sequence is 14 residues long. The trim removed 5 bases at V and 4 bases at J, leaving 5 bases unmatched. Germline CDR1 and CDR2: WSHSY and SAAADI. The CDR3 sequence: CASSSLQGNQPQHF. The CDR3 DNA is TGCGCCAGCAGTTCCCTACAGGGGAATCAGCCCCAGCATTTT.

The chain couples TRBV11-2 to TRBJ2-7; tentatively, D is TRBD1 (5 bases). Germline V CDR1 and CDR2: SGHAT, FQNNGV. The length of the CDR3 is 13 residues. V lost 2 bases, J lost 4 bases, and 9 bases lay in between. CDR3 nucleotide sequence: TGTGCCAGCAGCTTAAGGCAGGGATACGAGCAGTACTTC. Its protein is CASSLRQGYEQYF.

V is TRBV30 and J is TRBJ1-2; D is ambiguous. Germline CDR1 is GTSNPN and CDR2 is SVGIG (reference sequence). Trimming removed 5 bases at V and 8 bases at J, with 12 bases between. The CDR3 extends over 11 amino acids. CDR3 sequence (DNA): TGTGCCTGGGAACTTGGGCGGGGCTACACCTTC. This codes for CAWELGRGYTF. The full variable domain, with the rest looked up from reference TRBV30 and TRBJ1-2, is SQTIHQWPATLVQPVGSPLSLECTVEGTSNPNLYWYRQAAGRGLQLLFYSVGIGQISSEVPQNLSASRPQDRQFILSSKKLLLSDSGFYLCAWELGRGYTFGSGTRLTVV.

Regarding this clone: The sample has other DNA sequences that encode this CDR3 too. The chain couples TRBV5-1 to TRBJ1-2; 8 bases map to TRBD1. Germline CDR1 SGHRS, CDR2 YFSETQ. The CDR3 is made up of 15 amino acids. Trimming cost V 2 bases and J 5 bases; bases outside gene matches: 8. The CDR3 is CASSLGQGARYGYTF. In nucleotides, the CDR3 is TGCGCCAGCAGCTTAGGACAGGGCGCCCGATATGGCTACACCTTC.

V is TRBV5-6 and J is TRBJ2-1; 8 bases align to TRBD1. Trimming removed 2 bases from V and 6 bases from J; junction bases left unmatched: 7. CDR1 and CDR2 from the germline V gene are SGHDT and YYEEEE. The CDR3 spans 15 residues. CDR3 in DNA: TGTGCCAGCAGCTTTTTCTCCGACAGGGGCAATGAGCAGTTCTTC. Translated: CASSFFSDRGNEQFF.

The chain links TRBV11-2 to TRBJ2-3; TRBD2 matches at 10 bases. The CDR3 contains 15 residues. The junction had 1 base not matched to a gene; V was cut back by 3 bases and J by 1 base. CDR1 is SGHAT and CDR2 is FQNNGV in the germline V gene. CDR3: CASSFTSGGTDTQYF. CDR3 bases: TGTGCCAGCAGCTTCACTAGCGGGGGCACAGATACGCAGTATTTT.

This chain links TRBV11-2 with TRBJ1-6; the match to TRBD1 covers 8 bases. CDR3 length: 16 residues. Losses at the gene ends were 4 bases for V and 8 bases for J; bases not matched to a gene: 10. Germline V gives CDR1 SGHAT, CDR2 FQNNGV. CDR3 DNA sequence: TGTGCCAGCAGCTCATCGCAGGGGGCTGGGGATTCACCCCTCCACTTT. It is translated as CASSSSQGAGDSPLHF. Full variable domain (rest looked up from reference TRBV11-2 and TRBJ1-6): EAGVAQSPRYKIIEKRQSVAFWCNPISGHATLYWYQQILGQGPKLLIQFQNNGVVDDSQLPKDRFSAERLKGVDSTLKIQPAKLEDSAVYLCASSSSQGAGDSPLHFGNGTRLTVT.

As for this clone: Other DNA sequences within the sample encode an identical CDR3. The chain uses TRBV6-5 and TRBJ1-6; 9 bases align to TRBD1. Per the germline V gene, CDR1 is MNHEY and CDR2 is SVGAGI. The ends lost 5 bases at V and 5 bases at J; junction bases unmatched: 1. The CDR3 contains 14 residues. This CDR3 is CASSRTGDNSPLHF. The CDR3 DNA follows: TGTGCCAGCAGTAGGACAGGGGATAATTCACCCCTCCACTTT.

J is TRBJ1-1 and V is TRBV18; weak D call: TRBD1 (5 bases). The CDR3 is 17 residues long. Germline assignment: CDR1 KGHSH and CDR2 LQKENI. The V end lost 3 bases, the J end lost 1 base, and 18 bases lay between the germline ends. CDR3 nucleotide sequence: TGTGCCAGCTCACCGGTCCTGCCCAGGGTTTCGAACACTGAAGCTTTCTTT. This gives the protein CASSPVLPRVSNTEAFF.

The V call is TRBV11-2, the J call TRBJ1-2; 8 bases align to TRBD1. CDR3 length: 14 residues. The germline CDR1 and CDR2 sequences are SGHAT and FQNNGV. V trimming: 2 bases; J trimming: 8 bases; junction bases outside the gene matches: 7. CDR3 region: CASSLNQGAEGYTF. The CDR3 region has the DNA TGTGCCAGCAGCTTAAACCAGGGGGCGGAAGGCTACACCTTC.

Regarding this clone: The sample holds other DNA sequences that translate to the same CDR3. The chain links TRBV5-1 to TRBJ1-5, with D possibly being TRBD1 (5 bases). The CDR3 extends over 14 amino acids. Germline CDR1 reads SGHRS; CDR2 reads YFSETQ. V was clipped by 4 bases and J by 2 bases, with 10 bases between them. The CDR3 loop is CASSPGQGNQPQHF. DNA for the CDR3: TGCGCCAGCAGCCCTGGACAAGGCAATCAGCCCCAGCATTTT.

This rearrangement joins TRBV9 to TRBJ2-2; a weak D match, TRBD2 (6 bases). CDR1 is SGDLS and CDR2 is YYNGEE in the germline V gene. Deletions cut 1 base from V and 2 bases from J, with 12 bases between. The CDR3 is 16 residues long. The chain's CDR3 is CASSVLGRRNTGELFF. The CDR3 DNA reads TGTGCCAGCAGCGTATTGGGGAGGCGAAACACCGGGGAGCTGTTTTTT. Drawing the rest from reference TRBV9 and TRBJ2-2, the complete variable domain is DSGVTQTPKHLITATGQRVTLRCSPRSGDLSVYWYQQSLDQGLQFLIQYYNGEERAKGNILERFSAQQFPDLHSELNLSSLELGDSALYFCASSVLGRRNTGELFFGEGSRLTVL.